The present T cell receptor (beta chain) was sequenced within a study of shared clonotypes between healthy human individuals. This clone has just a few counts. V lost 10 bases and J 3 bases, leaving 16 bases between the germline ends. CDR1 is MNHEY and CDR2 is SVGAGI in the germline V gene. This CDR3 is built from 15 residues. TCRdb's table, derived via immunoSEQ multiplex PCR, lists solely in-frame clones and lacks some. The table includes more than 2,000,000 clones, around nine tenths detected once. This TCR was sampled from a man aged 18 to 29 in good health. J is TRBJ1-6 and V is TRBV6-5; the D gene is possibly TRBD1 (6 bases). The sample consisted of naive CD4+ T cells sorted from blood. This sample's subset: CD45RA+ positively selected. The CDR3 protein is CATNRDPDYNSPLHF. CDR3 nucleotides: TGTGCCACCAACAGGGACCCTGACTATAATTCACCCCTCCACTTT.